This entry lists 11 T cell receptor beta chains sequenced from one sample in a study of blood T cell repertoires in COVID-19. TCRdb's table, derived via immunoSEQ multiplex PCR, lists solely in-frame clones and lacks some. The sample yields approximately 110,000 clones, about 87% seen once. What was sequenced was peripheral blood. Receptor source: a woman in her forties or fifties with acute or convalescent COVID-19.

V gene TRBV7-6 combines with J gene TRBJ1-1, with 7 nucleotides matching TRBD1. V was pared by 1 base and J by 1 base, with 3 bases of the junction left unmatched. There are 15 residues in the CDR3. In germline, CDR1 is SGHVS, CDR2 FNYEAQ. Here the CDR3 reads CASSLGWTGNTEAFF. For the CDR3, the DNA is TGTGCCAGCAGCTTAGGTTGGACAGGGAACACTGAAGCTTTCTTT.

This chain joins TRBV18 and TRBJ2-7, with 7 bases lining up with TRBD1. CDR3 size: 14 residues. Germline V lookup: CDR1 KGHSH, CDR2 LQKENI. The V and J ends lost 4 bases and 5 bases, in that order; junction bases with no gene match: 8. The CDR3 loop reads CASSLSGTAHEQYF. The CDR3 DNA sequence: TGTGCCAGCTCACTCTCCGGGACAGCCCACGAGCAGTACTTC.

This clone occurred once. The rearrangement uses TRBV4-2 and TRBJ1-1, with 7 bases that match TRBD1. Losses at the gene ends were 0 bases for V and 1 base for J; bases not matched to a gene: 5. Germline lookup yields CDR1 LGHNA and CDR2 YNFKEQ. This CDR3 contains 16 residues. This CDR3 is CASSQDPGQPNTEAFF. CDR3 DNA: TGTGCCAGCAGCCAAGACCCGGGACAGCCGAACACTGAAGCTTTCTTT.

The chain recombines TRBV27 with TRBJ1-6, with D perhaps matching TRBD1 (6 bases). CDR3 length: 15 amino acids. CDR1 is MNHEY, CDR2 SMNVEV, per germline (reference sequence). V lost 10 bases and J 4 bases, leaving 17 bases between the germline ends. CDR3 region: CATRGASYYNSPLHF. The CDR3 nucleotides read TGTGCCACCCGGGGGGCCTCCTATTATAATTCACCCCTCCACTTT.

The V and J genes are TRBV10-3 and TRBJ2-7; 9 positions agree with TRBD1. V lost 0 bases to trimming and J lost 6 bases; unmatched junction nucleotides: 9. CDR3 length: 16 residues. Germline assignment: CDR1 ENHRY and CDR2 SYGVKD. The CDR3 protein is CAISESGAGQGGEQYF. CDR3 in DNA: TGTGCCATCAGTGAGTCAGGGGCGGGACAGGGAGGCGAGCAGTACTTC.

The genes are TRBV7-8 and TRBJ1-2; D is perhaps TRBD1 (5 bases). Trimming took off 1 base at V and 4 bases at J, with 13 bases between the two ends. The CDR3 extends over 15 amino acids. Looked up from germline, CDR1 is SGHVS and CDR2 is FQNEAQ. The CDR3 coding sequence is TGTGCCAGCAGCTTAGTAGGGGCCCCTAGCTATGGCTACACCTTC. Protein: CASSLVGAPSYGYTF.

This clone was counted a few times. The chain uses TRBV27 and TRBJ1-3; TRBD1 agrees at 8 bases. The length of the CDR3 is 14 residues. Per the germline V gene, CDR1 is MNHEY and CDR2 is SMNVEV (reference sequence). V shed 3 bases and J 7 bases; nucleotides not matched to a gene: 5. The CDR3 here is CASSLQGAGNTIYF. In nucleotides, the CDR3 is TGTGCCAGCAGTTTGCAGGGGGCGGGGAACACCATATATTTT.

The rearrangement joins TRBV7-9 to TRBJ1-2, with D tentatively TRBD1 (5 bases). V lost 2 bases and J lost 6, with 16 bases in between. CDR1 SEHNR and CDR2 FQNEAQ come from the germline V gene (reference sequence). The CDR3 covers 15 residues. This chain's CDR3 is CASSLSGATEDGYTF. DNA for the CDR3: TGTGCCAGCAGCTTAAGCGGGGCGACCGAAGATGGCTACACCTTC.

This rearrangement joins TRBV2 to TRBJ1-6; a weak D match, TRBD1 (5 bases). In germline, CDR1 is SNHLY, CDR2 FYNNEI. The CDR3 sequence is 15 residues long. V was clipped by 1 base and J by 6 bases, with 10 bases between them. In DNA form, the CDR3 reads TGTGCCAGCAGTGAAGATGGGGGGATTAATTCACCCCTCCACTTT. Protein: CASSEDGGINSPLHF.

The rearrangement uses TRBV5-4 and TRBJ1-3; possibly TRBD1 for D (5 bases). Per the germline V gene, CDR1 is SGHNT and CDR2 is YYREEE (reference sequence). The CDR3 has 14 amino acids. V dropped 4 bases and J dropped 0 bases, with 8 bases sitting between them. The CDR3: CASSLDSSGNTIYF. The CDR3 nucleotides read TGTGCCAGCAGCCTCGACAGCTCTGGAAACACCATATATTTT.

V and J are TRBV13 and TRBJ2-3; no firm D call. V gave up 5 bases and J gave up 5 bases, with 14 bases separating them. Per the germline V gene, CDR1 is PRHDT and CDR2 is FYEKMQ (reference sequence). The CDR3 runs 14 residues. The CDR3 nucleotides are TGTGCCAGCAGCGCCCGTTCCGGCGGAGATACGCAGTATTTT. Translating it yields CASSARSGGDTQYF.